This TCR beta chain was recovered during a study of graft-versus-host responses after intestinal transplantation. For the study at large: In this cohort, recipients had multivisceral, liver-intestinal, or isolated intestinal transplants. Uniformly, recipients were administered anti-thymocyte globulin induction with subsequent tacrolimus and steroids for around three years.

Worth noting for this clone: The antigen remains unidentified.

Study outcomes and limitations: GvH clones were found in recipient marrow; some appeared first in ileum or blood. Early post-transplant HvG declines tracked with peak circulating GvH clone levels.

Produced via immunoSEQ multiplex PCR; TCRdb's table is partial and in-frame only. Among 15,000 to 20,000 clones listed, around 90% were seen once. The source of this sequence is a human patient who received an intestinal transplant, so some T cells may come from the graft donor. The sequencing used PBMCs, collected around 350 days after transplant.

The CDR3 is CASSSGLAVDYEQYF. CDR3 sequence (DNA): TGTGCCAGCAGTTCGGGACTAGCAGTTGACTACGAGCAGTACTTC. The V gene is TRBV27, the J gene TRBJ2-7, with TRBD2 matching 9 bases. The V gene's germline CDR1 is MNHEY and CDR2 SMNVEV (reference sequence). With V trimmed by 4 bases and J by 3 bases, 7 bases remained unmatched. The CDR3 length is 15 residues.